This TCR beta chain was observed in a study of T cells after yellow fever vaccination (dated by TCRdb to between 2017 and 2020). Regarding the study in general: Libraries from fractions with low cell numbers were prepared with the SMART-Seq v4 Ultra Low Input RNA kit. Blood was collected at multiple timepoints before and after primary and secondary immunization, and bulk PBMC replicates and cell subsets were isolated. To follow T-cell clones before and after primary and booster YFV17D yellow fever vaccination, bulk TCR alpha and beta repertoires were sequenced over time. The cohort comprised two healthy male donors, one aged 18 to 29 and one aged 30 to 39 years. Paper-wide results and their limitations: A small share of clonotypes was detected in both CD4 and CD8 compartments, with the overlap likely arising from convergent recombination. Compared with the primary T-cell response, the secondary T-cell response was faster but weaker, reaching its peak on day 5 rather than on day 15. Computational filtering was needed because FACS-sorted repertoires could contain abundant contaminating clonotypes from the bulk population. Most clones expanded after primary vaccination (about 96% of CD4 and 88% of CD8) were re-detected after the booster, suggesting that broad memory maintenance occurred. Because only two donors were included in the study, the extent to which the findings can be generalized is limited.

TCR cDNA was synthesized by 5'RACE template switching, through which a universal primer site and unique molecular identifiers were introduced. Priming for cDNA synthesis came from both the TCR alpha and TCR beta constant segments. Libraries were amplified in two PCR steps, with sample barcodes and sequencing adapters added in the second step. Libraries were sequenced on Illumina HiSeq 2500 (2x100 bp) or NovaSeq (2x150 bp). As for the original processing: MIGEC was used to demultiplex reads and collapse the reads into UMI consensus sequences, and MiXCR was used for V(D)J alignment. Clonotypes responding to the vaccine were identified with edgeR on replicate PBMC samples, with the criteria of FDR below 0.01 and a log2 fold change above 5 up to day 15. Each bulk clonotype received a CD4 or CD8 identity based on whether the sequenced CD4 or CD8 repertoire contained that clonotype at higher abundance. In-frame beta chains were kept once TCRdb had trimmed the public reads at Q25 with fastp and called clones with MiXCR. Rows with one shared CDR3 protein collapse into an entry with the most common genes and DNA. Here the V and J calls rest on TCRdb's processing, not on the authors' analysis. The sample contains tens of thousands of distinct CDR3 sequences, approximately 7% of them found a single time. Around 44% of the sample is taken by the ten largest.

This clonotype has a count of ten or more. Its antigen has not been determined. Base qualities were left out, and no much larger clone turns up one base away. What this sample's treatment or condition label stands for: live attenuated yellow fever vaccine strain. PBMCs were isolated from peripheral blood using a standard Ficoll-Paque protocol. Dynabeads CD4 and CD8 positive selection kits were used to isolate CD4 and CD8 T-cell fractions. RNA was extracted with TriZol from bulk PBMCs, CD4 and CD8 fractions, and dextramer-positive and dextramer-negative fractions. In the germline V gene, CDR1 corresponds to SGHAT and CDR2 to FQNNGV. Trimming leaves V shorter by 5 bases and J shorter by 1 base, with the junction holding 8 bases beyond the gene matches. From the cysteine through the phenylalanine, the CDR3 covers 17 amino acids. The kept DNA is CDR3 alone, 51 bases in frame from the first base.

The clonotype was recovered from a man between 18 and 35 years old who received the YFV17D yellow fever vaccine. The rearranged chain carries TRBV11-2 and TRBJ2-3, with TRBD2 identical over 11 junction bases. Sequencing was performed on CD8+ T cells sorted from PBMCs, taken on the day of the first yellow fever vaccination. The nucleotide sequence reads TGTGCCAGCAGCCCGGGGGGACTAGCGGTCGGCACAGATACGCAGTATTTT. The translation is CASSPGGLAVGTDTQYF.